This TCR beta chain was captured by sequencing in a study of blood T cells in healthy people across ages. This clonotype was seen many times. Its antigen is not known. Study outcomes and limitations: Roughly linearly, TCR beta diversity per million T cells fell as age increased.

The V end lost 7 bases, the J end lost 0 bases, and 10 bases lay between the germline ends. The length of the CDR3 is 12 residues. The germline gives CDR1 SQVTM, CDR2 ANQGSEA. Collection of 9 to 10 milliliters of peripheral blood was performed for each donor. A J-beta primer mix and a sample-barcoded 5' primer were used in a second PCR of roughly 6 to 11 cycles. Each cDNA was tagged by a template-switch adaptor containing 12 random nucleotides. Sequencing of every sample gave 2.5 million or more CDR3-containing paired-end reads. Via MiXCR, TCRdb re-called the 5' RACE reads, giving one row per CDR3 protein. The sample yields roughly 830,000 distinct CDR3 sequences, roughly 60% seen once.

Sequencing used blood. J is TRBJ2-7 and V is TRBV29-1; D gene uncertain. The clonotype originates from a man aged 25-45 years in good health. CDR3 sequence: CSALLSSYEQYF. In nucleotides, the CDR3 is TGCAGCGCCTTATTGTCCTCCTACGAGCAGTACTTC.